This TCR beta chain derives from a study of T-cell reconstitution after alpha-beta-depleted transplantation in children. Study results and limitations: The authors attributed T-cell counts and diversity one year after transplant mostly to newly produced T cells.

This clonotype appeared many times. Its antigen remains unidentified. Unique molecular identifiers were built into the TCRbeta library. Each CDR3 protein gets one entry after TCRdb re-called the PCR reads with MiXCR. The sample holds hundreds of thousands of distinct CDR3 sequences, 11% seen once. Sequencing used PBMCs, obtained before TCRalphabeta/CD19-depleted stem cell transplant. This TCR was recovered from a child younger than two with acute myeloid leukemia, due to receive a stem cell transplant.

DNA for the CDR3: TGTGCCAGCAGCTTAGAGACCAAAAGTATGAACACTGAAGCTTTCTTT. Protein sequence: CASSLETKSMNTEAFF. The chain has TRBV7-8 and TRBJ1-1; D ambiguous. Per germline, CDR1 SGHVS and CDR2 FQNEAQ. The V gene lost 1 base and the J gene lost 0 bases, with 12 bases spanning the gap. This CDR3 is built from 16 residues. Drawing the rest from reference TRBV7-8 and TRBJ1-1, the complete variable domain is GAGVSQSPRYKVAKRGQDVALRCDPISGHVSLFWYQQALGQGPEFLTYFQNEAQLDKSGLPSDRFFAERPEGSVSTLKIQRTQQEDSAVYLCASSLETKSMNTEAFFGQGTRLTVV.